This T cell receptor (beta chain) was sequenced in a study of blood T cell repertoires in COVID-19. Measured with immunoSEQ multiplex PCR; TCRdb has only the in-frame clones, and not every one. The top ten hold 2% to 2.5% of the sample, which has 200,000 to 300,000 clones, approximately 80% seen once. Sequenced sample: peripheral blood. The receptor was isolated from a man aged 40-49 years who had recovered from COVID-19.

The CDR3 sequence is CASSPAGVVNTEAFF. The CDR3 bases are TGTGCCAGTAGTCCGGCGGGAGTGGTGAACACTGAAGCTTTCTTT. The rearrangement joins TRBV19 to TRBJ1-1; unclear D gene. The CDR3 length is 15 residues. The ends were cut back, 5 bases at V and 0 bases at J, with 13 bases in the middle. Germline V CDR1 and CDR2: LNHDA, SQIVND (reference sequence).